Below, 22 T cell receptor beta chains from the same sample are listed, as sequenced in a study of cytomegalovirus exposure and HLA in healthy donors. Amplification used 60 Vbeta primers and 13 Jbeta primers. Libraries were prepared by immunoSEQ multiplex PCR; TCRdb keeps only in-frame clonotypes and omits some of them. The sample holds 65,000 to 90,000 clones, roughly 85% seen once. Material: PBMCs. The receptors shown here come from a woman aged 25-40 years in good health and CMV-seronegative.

CDR3 loop: CASSPGTGVGYTF. The CDR3 DNA is TGCGCCAGCAGCCCCGGGACAGGGGTCGGCTACACCTTC. The chain couples TRBV4-1 to TRBJ1-2; TRBD1 agrees at 10 bases. Germline loops: CDR1 MGHRA, CDR2 YSYEKL. V was clipped by 4 bases and J by 8 bases; unmatched bases: 4. The CDR3 totals 13 residues.

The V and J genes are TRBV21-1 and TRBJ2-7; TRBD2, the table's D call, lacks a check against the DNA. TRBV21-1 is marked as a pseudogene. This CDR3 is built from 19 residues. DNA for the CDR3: TGTGCCAGCAGCAAAAGAGGGGGACTAGCGGGGGACGTTTCCTACGAGCAGTACTTC. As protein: CASSKRGGLAGDVSYEQYF.

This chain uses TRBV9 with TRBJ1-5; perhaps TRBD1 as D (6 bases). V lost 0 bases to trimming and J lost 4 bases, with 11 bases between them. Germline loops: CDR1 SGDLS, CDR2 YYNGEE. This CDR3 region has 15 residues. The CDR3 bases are TGTGCCAGCAGCGTAGATCCTAGGGGGAATCAGCCCCAGCATTTT. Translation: CASSVDPRGNQPQHF.

DNA of the CDR3: TGTGCCAGCAGCTCTCACACTGGGACAGGGGACCACGAGCAGTACTTC. Its translation is CASSSHTGTGDHEQYF. The gene calls are TRBV7-9 and TRBJ2-7, with 10 bases aligning to TRBD1. The V gene end was trimmed by 4 bases and the J gene end by 5 bases; junction bases not matched to a gene: 11. CDR3 size: 16 residues. Looked up from germline, CDR1 is SEHNR and CDR2 is FQNEAQ (reference sequence).

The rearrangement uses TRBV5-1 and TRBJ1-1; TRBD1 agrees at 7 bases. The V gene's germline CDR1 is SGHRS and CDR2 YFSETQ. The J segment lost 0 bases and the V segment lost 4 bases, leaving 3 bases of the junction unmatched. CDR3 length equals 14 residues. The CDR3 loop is CASSRGTVNTEAFF. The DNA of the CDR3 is TGCGCCAGCAGCAGAGGGACAGTGAACACTGAAGCTTTCTTT.

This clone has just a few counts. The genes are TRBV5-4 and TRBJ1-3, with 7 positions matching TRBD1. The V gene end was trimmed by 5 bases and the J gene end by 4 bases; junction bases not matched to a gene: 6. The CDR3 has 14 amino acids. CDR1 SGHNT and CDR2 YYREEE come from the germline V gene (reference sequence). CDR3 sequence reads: CASSTPGQGNTIYF. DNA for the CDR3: TGTGCCAGCAGTACCCCGGGACAGGGAAACACCATATATTTT.

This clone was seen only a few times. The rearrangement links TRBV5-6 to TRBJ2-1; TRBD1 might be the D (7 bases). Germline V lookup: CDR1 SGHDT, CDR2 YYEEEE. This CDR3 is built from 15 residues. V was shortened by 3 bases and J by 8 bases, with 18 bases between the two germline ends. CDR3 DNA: TGTGCCAGCAGCTGGGGGGTGAGAGGGGGCTATGAGCAGTTCTTC. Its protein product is CASSWGVRGGYEQFF.

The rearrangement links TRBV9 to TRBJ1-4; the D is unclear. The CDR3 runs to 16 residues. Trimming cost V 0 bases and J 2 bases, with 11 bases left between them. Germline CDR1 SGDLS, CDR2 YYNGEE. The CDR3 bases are TGTGCCAGCAGCGTAGGAGGCGGGGTGACTAATGAAAAACTGTTTTTT. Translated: CASSVGGGVTNEKLFF. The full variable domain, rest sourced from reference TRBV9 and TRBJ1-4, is DSGVTQTPKHLITATGQRVTLRCSPRSGDLSVYWYQQSLDQGLQFLIQYYNGEERAKGNILERFSAQQFPDLHSELNLSSLELGDSALYFCASSVGGGVTNEKLFFGSGTQLSVL.

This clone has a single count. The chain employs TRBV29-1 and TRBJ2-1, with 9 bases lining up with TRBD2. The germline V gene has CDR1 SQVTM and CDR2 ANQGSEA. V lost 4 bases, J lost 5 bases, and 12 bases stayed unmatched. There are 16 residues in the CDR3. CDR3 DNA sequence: TGCAGCGTTGCTAAGAGACTAGCGGAGCCGAACAATGAGCAGTTCTTC. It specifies CSVAKRLAEPNNEQFF.

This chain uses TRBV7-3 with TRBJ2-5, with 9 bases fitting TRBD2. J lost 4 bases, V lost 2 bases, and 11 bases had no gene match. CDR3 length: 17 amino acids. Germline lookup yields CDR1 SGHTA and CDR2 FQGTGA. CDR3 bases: TGTGCCAGCAGCTTAGAGGGTCGAGCGGGAGGAGTAGAGACCCAGTACTTC. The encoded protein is CASSLEGRAGGVETQYF.

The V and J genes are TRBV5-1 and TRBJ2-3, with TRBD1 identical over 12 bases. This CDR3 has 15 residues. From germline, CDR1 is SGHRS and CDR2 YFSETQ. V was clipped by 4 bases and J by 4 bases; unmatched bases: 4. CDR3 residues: CASSPGQGASDTQYF. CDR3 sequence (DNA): TGCGCCAGCAGCCCGGGACAGGGGGCGTCAGATACGCAGTATTTT.

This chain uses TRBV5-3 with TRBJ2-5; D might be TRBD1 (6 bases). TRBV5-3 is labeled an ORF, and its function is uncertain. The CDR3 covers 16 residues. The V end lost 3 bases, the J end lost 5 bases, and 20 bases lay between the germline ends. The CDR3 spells CARSSPSRGREETQYF. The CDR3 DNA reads TGTGCCAGAAGCTCCCCTTCCAGGGGTAGGGAGGAGACCCAGTACTTC.

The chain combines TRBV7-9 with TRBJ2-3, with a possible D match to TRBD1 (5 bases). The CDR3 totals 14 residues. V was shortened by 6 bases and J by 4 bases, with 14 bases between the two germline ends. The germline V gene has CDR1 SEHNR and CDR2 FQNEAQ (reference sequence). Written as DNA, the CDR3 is TGTGCCAGCAGAGGAAGGCTAGGGGCAGATACGCAGTATTTT. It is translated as CASRGRLGADTQYF.

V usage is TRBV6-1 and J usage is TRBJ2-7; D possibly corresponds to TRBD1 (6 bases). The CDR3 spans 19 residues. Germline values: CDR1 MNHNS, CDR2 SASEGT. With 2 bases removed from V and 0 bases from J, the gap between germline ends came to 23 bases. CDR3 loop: CASSELRLQGPYLSYEQYF. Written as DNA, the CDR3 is TGTGCCAGCAGTGAACTCCGATTACAGGGACCTTATCTCTCCTACGAGCAGTACTTC.

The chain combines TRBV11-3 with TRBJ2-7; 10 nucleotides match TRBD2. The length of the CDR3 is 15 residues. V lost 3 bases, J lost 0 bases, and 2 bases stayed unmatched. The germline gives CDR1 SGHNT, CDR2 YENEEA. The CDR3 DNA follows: TGTGCCAGCAGCTTCACTAGCGGGGCCTCCTACGAGCAGTACTTC. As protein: CASSFTSGASYEQYF.

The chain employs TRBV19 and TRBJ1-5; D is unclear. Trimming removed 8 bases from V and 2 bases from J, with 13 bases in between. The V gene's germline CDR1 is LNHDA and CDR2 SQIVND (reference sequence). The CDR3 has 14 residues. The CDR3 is CASAIEPGNQPQHF. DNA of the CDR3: TGTGCCAGTGCAATCGAACCAGGCAATCAGCCCCAGCATTTT.

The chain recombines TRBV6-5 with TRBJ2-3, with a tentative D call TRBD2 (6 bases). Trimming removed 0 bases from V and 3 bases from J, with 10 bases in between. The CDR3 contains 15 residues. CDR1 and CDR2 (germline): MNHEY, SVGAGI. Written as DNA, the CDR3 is TGTGCCAGCAGTTACTCCGGGAGCGGAACAGATACGCAGTATTTT. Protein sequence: CASSYSGSGTDTQYF.

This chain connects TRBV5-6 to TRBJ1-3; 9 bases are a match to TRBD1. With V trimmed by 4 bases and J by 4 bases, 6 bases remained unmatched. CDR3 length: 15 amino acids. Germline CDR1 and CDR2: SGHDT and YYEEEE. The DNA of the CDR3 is TGTGCCAGCAGCCAAGGGACAGGGTCCGGAAACACCATATATTTT. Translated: CASSQGTGSGNTIYF.

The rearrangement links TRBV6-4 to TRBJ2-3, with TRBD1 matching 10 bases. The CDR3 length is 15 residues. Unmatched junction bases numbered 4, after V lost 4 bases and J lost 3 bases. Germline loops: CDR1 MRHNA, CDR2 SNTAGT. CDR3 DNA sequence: TGTGCCAGCAGTGCCGGGACAGGGGAGACAGATACGCAGTATTTT. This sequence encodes CASSAGTGETDTQYF.

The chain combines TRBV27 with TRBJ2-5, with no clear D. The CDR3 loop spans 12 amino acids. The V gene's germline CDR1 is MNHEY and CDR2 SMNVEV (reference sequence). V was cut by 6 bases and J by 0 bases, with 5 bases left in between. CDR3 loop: CASSPYQETQYF. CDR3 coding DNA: TGTGCCAGCAGCCCCTACCAAGAGACCCAGTACTTC.

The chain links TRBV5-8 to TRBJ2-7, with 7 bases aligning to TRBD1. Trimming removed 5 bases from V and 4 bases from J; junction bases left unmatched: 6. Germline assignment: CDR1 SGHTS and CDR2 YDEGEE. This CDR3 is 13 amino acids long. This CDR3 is CASSKGAGYEQYF. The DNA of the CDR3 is TGTGCCAGCAGTAAGGGGGCAGGGTACGAGCAGTACTTC.

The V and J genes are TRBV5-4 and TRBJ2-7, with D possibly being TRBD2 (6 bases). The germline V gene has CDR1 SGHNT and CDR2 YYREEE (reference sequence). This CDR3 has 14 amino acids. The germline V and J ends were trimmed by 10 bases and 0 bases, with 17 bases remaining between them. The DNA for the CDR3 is TGTGCCTCCAGGCGGGACGGGGGCTCCTACGAGCAGTACTTC. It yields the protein CASRRDGGSYEQYF.